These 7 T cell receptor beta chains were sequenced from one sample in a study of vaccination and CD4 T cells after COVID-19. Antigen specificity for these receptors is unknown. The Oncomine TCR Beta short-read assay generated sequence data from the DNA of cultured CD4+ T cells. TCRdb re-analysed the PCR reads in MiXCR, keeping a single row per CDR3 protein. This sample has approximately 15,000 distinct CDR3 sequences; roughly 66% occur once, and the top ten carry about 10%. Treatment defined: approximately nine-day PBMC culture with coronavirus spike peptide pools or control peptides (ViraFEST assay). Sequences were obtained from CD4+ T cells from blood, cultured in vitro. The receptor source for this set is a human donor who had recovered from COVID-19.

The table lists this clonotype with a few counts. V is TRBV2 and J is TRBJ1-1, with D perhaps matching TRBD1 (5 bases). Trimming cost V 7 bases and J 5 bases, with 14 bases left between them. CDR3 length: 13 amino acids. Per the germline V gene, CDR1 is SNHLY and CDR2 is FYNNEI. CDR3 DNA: TGTGCCAGCATTAACACAGGTCGGACTGAAGCTTTCTTT. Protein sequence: CASINTGRTEAFF.

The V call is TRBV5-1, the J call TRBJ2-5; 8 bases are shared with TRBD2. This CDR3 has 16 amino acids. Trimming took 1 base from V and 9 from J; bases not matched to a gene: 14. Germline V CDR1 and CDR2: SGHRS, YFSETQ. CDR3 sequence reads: CASSLSSSGTSTPQYF. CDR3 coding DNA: TGCGCCAGCAGCTTGAGCAGCTCCGGGACTAGTACTCCCCAGTACTTC.

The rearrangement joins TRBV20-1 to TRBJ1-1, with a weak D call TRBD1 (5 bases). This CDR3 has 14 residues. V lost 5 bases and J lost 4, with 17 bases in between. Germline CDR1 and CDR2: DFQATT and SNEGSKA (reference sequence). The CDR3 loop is CSAWASRGGTEAFF. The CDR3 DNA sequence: TGCAGTGCTTGGGCGAGCCGGGGGGGCACTGAAGCTTTCTTT.

CDR3 DNA sequence: TGCAGTGCTAGGAACGATCTGAGCGAGCAGTTCTTC. Translation gives CSARNDLSEQFF. This chain links TRBV20-1 with TRBJ2-1; D gene ambiguous. Trimming took off 3 bases at V and 10 bases at J, with 13 bases between the two ends. The CDR3 length is 12 residues. The germline gives CDR1 DFQATT, CDR2 SNEGSKA (reference sequence).

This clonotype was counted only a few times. Here the CDR3 reads CASSQDNRPLYGYTF. CDR3 nucleotide sequence: TGCGCCAGCAGCCAAGATAACAGACCCCTCTATGGCTACACCTTC. The chain has TRBV4-1 and TRBJ1-2; D unresolved. Trimming pared 0 bases from V and 4 bases from J, leaving 12 bases between. The CDR3 consists of 15 residues. The V gene's germline CDR1 is MGHRA and CDR2 YSYEKL.

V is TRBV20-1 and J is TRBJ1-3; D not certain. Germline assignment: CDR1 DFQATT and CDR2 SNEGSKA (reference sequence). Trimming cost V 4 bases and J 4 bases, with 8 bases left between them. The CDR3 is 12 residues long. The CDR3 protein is CSAKVLGNTIYF. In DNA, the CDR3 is TGCAGTGCTAAGGTTTTAGGAAACACCATATATTTT.

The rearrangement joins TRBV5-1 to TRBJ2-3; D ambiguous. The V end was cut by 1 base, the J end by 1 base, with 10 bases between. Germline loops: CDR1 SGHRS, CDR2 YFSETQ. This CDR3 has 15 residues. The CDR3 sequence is CASSLNAQGTDTQYF. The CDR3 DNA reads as TGCGCCAGCAGCTTGAATGCCCAGGGCACAGATACGCAGTATTTT.